The source of this T cell receptor (beta chain) is a study of cytomegalovirus exposure and HLA in healthy donors. Primers included in the PCR were 60 Vbeta and 13 Jbeta primers. The data were produced by immunoSEQ multiplex PCR, yet TCRdb's version contains in-frame clones alone and is incomplete. The sample consists of approximately 93,000 clones, approximately 80% of them appearing once. This CDR3 spans 15 amino acids. V was pared by 5 bases and J by 2 bases, with 9 bases of the junction left unmatched. In germline, CDR1 is SGHNT, CDR2 YYREEE (reference sequence). The TCR was taken from a man aged 45-65 years in good health and CMV-seronegative. Sequencing was done on a sample of PBMCs. The J gene is TRBJ1-1, the V gene TRBV5-4, with 7 bases fitting TRBD1. The DNA for the CDR3 is TGTGCCAGCAGTTTAAACAGGGGAATAAACACTGAAGCTTTCTTT. It yields the protein CASSLNRGINTEAFF.